This T cell receptor (beta chain) was sequenced during a study of blood T cells in healthy people across ages. Germline-derived CDR1 and CDR2 are MNHNS and SASEGT. J gave up 3 bases and V 4 bases, and 12 bases lay outside the gene matches. The CDR3 contains 16 residues. Primers used in a second PCR of about 6 to 11 cycles were a sample-barcoded 5' primer and a J-beta primer mix. Using its own MiXCR run on the 5' RACE reads, TCRdb lists one record per CDR3 protein. This table has 1.5 million to 2 million distinct CDR3 sequences, roughly 30% appearing once. Each donor gave 9 to 10 milliliters of peripheral blood.

The clonotype was recovered from a woman younger than 45 in good health. The sequenced sample consisted of blood. The V and J genes are TRBV6-1 and TRBJ2-7; 7 nucleotides align to TRBD2. CDR3 in DNA: TGTGCCAGCAGTGTACTGTCCGGGACTACCCTCTACGAGCAGTACTTC. The encoded protein is CASSVLSGTTLYEQYF.